This T cell receptor (beta chain) was captured in a study of patients and donors after allogeneic stem cell transplantation. Germline lookup yields CDR1 SGHTS and CDR2 YDEGEE. CDR3 length equals 12 residues. Trimming took off 3 bases at V and 6 bases at J, with 7 bases between the two ends. This clonotype was recorded a few times. In TCRdb, the RT-PCR reads were re-called with MiXCR into one record per CDR3 protein. The repertoire has 390,000 or so distinct CDR3 sequences, 16% of them found once; the top ten carry 7% to 7.5%. The specimen was blood, either unsorted or a sorted T cell fraction (not recorded which). This receptor was identified in a human donor who was either an allogeneic HSCT recipient or a stem cell or donor lymphocyte infusion donor (not recorded which). It is not recorded whose cells these are; they may come from a transplant donor. V and J are TRBV5-8 and TRBJ1-5; the D gene is possibly TRBD1 (5 bases). CDR3 residues: CASSWGGQPQHF. For the CDR3, the DNA is TGTGCCAGCAGCTGGGGGGGTCAGCCCCAGCATTTT.